This TCR beta chain emerged from a study of cytomegalovirus exposure and HLA in healthy donors. Overall study context: Out of roughly 200 million T cells, an earlier analysis found more than 95 million unique TCR beta sequences in total.

Whole-study findings and limits: Later analysis suggested most CMV-associated TCR beta chains were HLA-restricted. Immune exposure information comprised only CMV serostatus.

About this clone itself: Its antigen is unknown.

A multiplex PCR was run with 60 Vbeta primers and 13 Jbeta primers. Profiled with immunoSEQ multiplex PCR; TCRdb holds only in-frame clones, not every one. This table has some 120,000 clones, around 73% appearing once. Trimming took 6 bases from V and 5 from J, leaving 22 bases between them. CDR1 and CDR2 from the germline V gene are MDHEN and SYDVKM. The CDR3 has 16 amino acids. The sequence was collected from a man under 40 in good health and CMV-seropositive. Sequencing was performed on PBMCs. The genes are TRBV28 and TRBJ2-5, with a weak D call TRBD1 (6 bases). The CDR3 reads CASREVALDRGETQYF. CDR3 bases: TGTGCCAGCAGGGAGGTGGCATTAGATAGGGGGGAGACCCAGTACTTC.